These 16 T cell receptor beta chains originate from one sample sequenced in a study of cytomegalovirus exposure and HLA in healthy donors. The PCR ran on 60 Vbeta and 13 Jbeta primers. TCRdb's table, derived via immunoSEQ multiplex PCR, lists solely in-frame clones and lacks some. The sample records about 190,000 clones, around 87% being singletons. Input material: PBMCs. These receptors all come from a man aged 25-45 years in good health and CMV-seronegative.

The chain employs TRBV15 and TRBJ1-1, with D hard to call. This CDR3 is built from 13 residues. Germline CDR1 LNHNV, CDR2 YYDKDF (reference sequence). Trimming shortened V by 8 bases and J by 5 bases, and 15 bases separated the two germline ends. The CDR3 is CATQTGSGTEAFF. The CDR3 DNA follows: TGTGCCACCCAGACTGGGTCGGGGACTGAAGCTTTCTTT.

V usage is TRBV29-1 and J usage is TRBJ2-5; 7 positions agree with TRBD2. CDR1 is SQVTM and CDR2 is ANQGSEA in the germline V gene. CDR3 length: 13 amino acids. V lost 7 bases and J lost 2; bases outside the gene matches: 7. This chain's CDR3 is CSGRPGLQETQYF. CDR3 sequence (DNA): TGCAGCGGACGACCGGGACTACAAGAGACCCAGTACTTC.

This sequence joins TRBV2 and TRBJ2-5; TRBD2 is a possible D gene (6 bases). The CDR3 has 16 residues. Trimming removed 6 bases from V and 4 bases from J, with 21 bases in between. CDR1 is SNHLY, CDR2 FYNNEI, per germline. CDR3: CASSPTSHHLRETQYF. In DNA, the CDR3 is TGTGCCAGCAGCCCAACTAGCCACCATTTAAGAGAGACCCAGTACTTC.

The chain links TRBV20-1 to TRBJ1-2; TRBD1 might be the D (5 bases). CDR1 DFQATT and CDR2 SNEGSKA come from the germline V gene (reference sequence). CDR3 length: 11 amino acids. The CDR3 DNA sequence: TGCAGGATACAGGAAAACTATGGCTACACCTTC. Translating it yields CRIQENYGYTF.

The genes are TRBV28 and TRBJ1-6; D is unclear. Trimming removed 2 bases from V and 10 bases from J, with 9 bases in between. This CDR3 region has 13 residues. CDR1 is MDHEN and CDR2 is SYDVKM in the germline V gene. The CDR3 loop is CASSLLQASPLHF. CDR3 nucleotides: TGTGCCAGCAGTTTACTCCAGGCCTCACCCCTCCACTTT.

The chain is built from TRBV29-1 and TRBJ2-5, with D unclear. Looked up from germline, CDR1 is SQVTM and CDR2 is ANQGSEA. The CDR3 consists of 11 residues. V was clipped by 8 bases and J by 0 bases, with 7 bases between them. The CDR3 region is CSTRYQETQYF. The CDR3 nucleotides are TGCAGCACGAGGTACCAAGAGACCCAGTACTTC.

The chain couples TRBV6-1 to TRBJ1-3, with TRBD1 identical over 8 bases. The V segment lost 2 bases and the J segment 0 bases; nucleotides outside the gene matches: 3. Germline V CDR1 and CDR2: MNHNS, SASEGT. The CDR3 sequence is 16 residues long. The DNA of the CDR3 is TGTGCCAGCAGTGAACAGGGGGCCTTCTCTGGAAACACCATATATTTT. Its translation is CASSEQGAFSGNTIYF.

CDR3 coding DNA: TGTGCCAGCAATCTTAGCGGGGGGAGGAACGAGCAGTACTTC. Translation: CASNLSGGRNEQYF. The chain has TRBV2 and TRBJ2-7; 10 nucleotides agree with TRBD2. CDR3 length: 14 amino acids. Germline V gene sequence: CDR1 SNHLY, CDR2 FYNNEI. With V trimmed by 7 bases and J by 5 bases, 8 bases remained unmatched. Full variable domain (outside the CDR3, taken from reference TRBV2 and TRBJ2-7): EPEVTQTPSHQVTQMGQEVILRCVPISNHLYFYWYRQILGQKVEFLVSFYNNEISEKSEIFDDQFSVERPDGSNFTLKIRSTKLEDSAMYFCASNLSGGRNEQYFGPGTRLTVT.

V is TRBV11-2 and J is TRBJ1-2; a weak D match, TRBD1 (6 bases). The CDR3 consists of 15 residues. The germline V gene encodes CDR1 SGHAT and CDR2 FQNNGV. Trimming shortened V by 2 bases and J by 6 bases, and 16 bases separated the two germline ends. DNA of the CDR3: TGTGCCAGCAGCTTATCGCAGGGGCCGCCGGATGGCTACACCTTC. The encoded protein is CASSLSQGPPDGYTF.

J is TRBJ1-4 and V is TRBV28, with D tentatively TRBD1 (5 bases). CDR1 is MDHEN, CDR2 SYDVKM, per germline. The V gene lost 3 bases and the J gene lost 2 bases, with 16 bases spanning the gap. The CDR3 covers 17 residues. The CDR3 nucleotides are TGTGCCAGCAGTTTTTCCCAACTCAGGGTGACTAATGAAAAACTGTTTTTT. As protein: CASSFSQLRVTNEKLFF.

V usage is TRBV30 and J usage is TRBJ1-1; the D gene is possibly TRBD1 (6 bases). Germline lookup yields CDR1 GTSNPN and CDR2 SVGIG (reference sequence). This CDR3 is 14 amino acids long. The V end lost 4 bases, the J end lost 8 bases, and 20 bases lay between the germline ends. CDR3 nucleotide sequence: TGTGCCTGGAACGAAAAGGGGCGGGGGCCGGAAGCTTTCTTT. Protein product: CAWNEKGRGPEAFF. Drawing the rest from reference TRBV30 and TRBJ1-1, the complete variable domain is SQTIHQWPATLVQPVGSPLSLECTVEGTSNPNLYWYRQAAGRGLQLLFYSVGIGQISSEVPQNLSASRPQDRQFILSSKKLLLSDSGFYLCAWNEKGRGPEAFFGQGTRLTVV.

This chain connects TRBV7-2 to TRBJ1-3; 9 nucleotides align to TRBD1. The CDR3 has 17 residues. V was clipped by 4 bases and J by 0 bases; unmatched bases: 7. Germline CDR1 and CDR2: SGHTA and FQGNSA. The CDR3 is CASSSGQGPNSGNTIYF. DNA of the CDR3: TGTGCCAGCAGCTCCGGACAGGGGCCAAACTCTGGAAACACCATATATTTT. Combining the CDR3 with reference TRBV7-2 and TRBJ1-3 gives the whole variable domain GAGVSQSPSNKVTEKGKDVELRCDPISGHTALYWYRQSLGQGLEFLIYFQGNSAPDKSGLPSDRFSAERTGGSVSTLTIQRTQQEDSAVYLCASSSGQGPNSGNTIYFGEGSWLTVV.

J is TRBJ1-3 and V is TRBV28; D may be TRBD1 (6 bases). The CDR3 spans 16 residues. Germline lookup yields CDR1 MDHEN and CDR2 SYDVKM. V was cut by 2 bases and J by 0 bases, with 11 bases left in between. The CDR3 here is CASSLLRTDSGNTIYF. The DNA of the CDR3 is TGTGCCAGCAGTTTACTCAGGACAGACTCTGGAAACACCATATATTTT.

The chain employs TRBV15 and TRBJ1-5; TRBD1 might be the D (5 bases). V lost 0 bases, J lost 4 bases, and 16 bases lay in between. The germline V gene has CDR1 LNHNV and CDR2 YYDKDF (reference sequence). The CDR3 contains 17 residues. The CDR3 region is CATSRDVGGGRNQPQHF. The CDR3 nucleotides are TGTGCCACCAGCAGAGATGTGGGGGGAGGGAGGAATCAGCCCCAGCATTTT.

The CDR3 bases are TGTGCCAGCAGCTTAGACCCACAGGGTGAAGCTTTCTTT. Its protein product is CASSLDPQGEAFF. The V and J genes are TRBV7-6 and TRBJ1-1; D is possibly TRBD1 (6 bases). The V end was cut by 1 base, the J end by 7 bases, with 10 bases between. This CDR3 is built from 13 residues. CDR1 and CDR2 (germline): SGHVS, FNYEAQ.

Concerning this clone itself: One junction end does not reproduce the germline sequence, and a read error may be involved. The chain has TRBV7-9 and TRBJ2-5, with D possibly TRBD1 on 6 matching bases. CDR3 length: 16 residues. Per the germline V gene, CDR1 is SEHNR and CDR2 is FQNEAQ (reference sequence). The CDR3 nucleotides read TGTTCCAGCAGCTTAATCCTAACAGGGATACAAGAGACCCAGTACTTC. Protein: CSSSLILTGIQETQYF.